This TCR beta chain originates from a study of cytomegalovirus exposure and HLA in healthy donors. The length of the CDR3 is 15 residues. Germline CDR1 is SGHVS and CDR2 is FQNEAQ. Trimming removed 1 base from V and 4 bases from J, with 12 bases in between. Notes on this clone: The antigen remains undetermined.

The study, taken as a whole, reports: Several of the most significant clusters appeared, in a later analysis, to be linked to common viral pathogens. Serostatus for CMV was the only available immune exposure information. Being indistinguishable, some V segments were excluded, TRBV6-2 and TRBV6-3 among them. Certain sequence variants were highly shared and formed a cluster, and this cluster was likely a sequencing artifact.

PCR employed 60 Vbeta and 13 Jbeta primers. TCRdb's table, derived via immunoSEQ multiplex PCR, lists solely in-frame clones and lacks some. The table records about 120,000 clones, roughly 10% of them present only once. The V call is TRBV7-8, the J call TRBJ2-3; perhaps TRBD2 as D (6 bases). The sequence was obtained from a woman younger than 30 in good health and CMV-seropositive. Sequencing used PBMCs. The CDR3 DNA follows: TGTGCCAGCAGCTTAGTAAGACTAGTGGCAGATACGCAGTATTTT. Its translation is CASSLVRLVADTQYF. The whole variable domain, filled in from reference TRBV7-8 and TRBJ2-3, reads GAGVSQSPRYKVAKRGQDVALRCDPISGHVSLFWYQQALGQGPEFLTYFQNEAQLDKSGLPSDRFFAERPEGSVSTLKIQRTQQEDSAVYLCASSLVRLVADTQYFGPGTRLTVL.